This passage covers 10 T cell receptor beta chains from one sample sequenced in a study of response to subunit inactivated influenza vaccine. Using its own MiXCR run on the RT-PCR reads, TCRdb lists one record per CDR3 protein. The data contain around 650,000 distinct CDR3 sequences, 15% to 18% of them seen just once; the ten biggest clones take up 11%. Specimen: PBMCs from blood, collected 11 to 12 days after vaccination. The receptors derive from a man aged 45 to 65 who received an inactivated influenza vaccine.

This clonotype was detected ten times or more. The V and J genes are TRBV19 and TRBJ1-2; perhaps TRBD1 as D (5 bases). Trimming left V 5 bases short and J 2 bases short, with 12 bases between. From germline, CDR1 is LNHDA and CDR2 SQIVND (reference sequence). The CDR3 runs 14 residues. CDR3 amino acids: CASSFGTGNYGYTF. In DNA, the CDR3 is TGTGCCAGTAGTTTTGGGACGGGGAACTATGGCTACACCTTC.

The chain recombines TRBV28 with TRBJ1-1; the match to TRBD1 covers 8 bases. The germline V gene encodes CDR1 MDHEN and CDR2 SYDVKM. J lost 7 bases, V lost 5 bases, and 3 bases had no gene match. CDR3 length equals 12 residues. CDR3 sequence (DNA): TGTGCCAGCAGTCAGGACAGGGTTGAAGCTTTCTTT. Amino acid sequence: CASSQDRVEAFF.

The chain carries TRBV9 and TRBJ1-2; 7 positions match TRBD1. Germline CDR1 SGDLS, CDR2 YYNGEE. J gave up 0 bases and V 2 bases, and 7 bases lay outside the gene matches. CDR3 length equals 16 residues. The CDR3 is CASSVGQGDPNYGYTF. The CDR3 DNA follows: TGTGCCAGCAGCGTCGGCCAGGGGGATCCTAACTATGGCTACACCTTC.

V is TRBV3-1 and J is TRBJ2-5, with D possibly matching TRBD2 (6 bases). Germline lookup yields CDR1 LGHDT and CDR2 YNNKEL (reference sequence). V was clipped by 0 bases and J by 7 bases, with 18 bases between them. This CDR3 contains 16 residues. The CDR3 nucleotides read TGTGCCAGCAGCCAAGAAAGAACCTTGCGGGGCGGGACCCAGTACTTC. It specifies CASSQERTLRGGTQYF.

This rearrangement joins TRBV7-2 to TRBJ2-7, with D perhaps matching TRBD1 or TRBD2 (5 bases each). The CDR3 loop spans 14 amino acids. Trimming stripped 1 base from V and 2 bases from J, with 9 bases between. Germline assignment: CDR1 SGHTA and CDR2 FQGNSA. CDR3 in amino acids: CASSLVGAPYEQYF. CDR3 DNA: TGTGCCAGCAGCTTAGTCGGGGCCCCCTACGAGCAGTACTTC. The whole variable domain, filled in from reference TRBV7-2 and TRBJ2-7, reads GAGVSQSPSNKVTEKGKDVELRCDPISGHTALYWYRQSLGQGLEFLIYFQGNSAPDKSGLPSDRFSAERTGGSVSTLTIQRTQQEDSAVYLCASSLVGAPYEQYFGPGTRLTVT.

The genes are TRBV3-1 and TRBJ2-5, with TRBD1 as a possible D gene (6 bases). This CDR3 is built from 15 residues. V dropped 2 bases and J dropped 0 bases, with 10 bases sitting between them. Germline-derived CDR1 and CDR2 are LGHDT and YNNKEL (reference sequence). This chain's CDR3 is CASSQNTGYQETQYF. The CDR3 DNA sequence: TGTGCCAGCAGCCAAAACACAGGGTACCAAGAGACCCAGTACTTC.

This sequence joins TRBV12-3 or TRBV12-4 and TRBJ2-3; 14 positions agree with TRBD2. J was trimmed by 5 bases and V by 3 bases; bases with no gene match: 10. This CDR3 comprises 18 residues. CDR3 nucleotides: TGTGCCAGCAGTTTGGGACTAGCGGGGGCCCCCTCGGGAGATACGCAGTATTTT. This codes for CASSLGLAGAPSGDTQYF.

The V call is TRBV10-3, the J call TRBJ2-3; no clear D gene. The CDR3 has 12 amino acids. CDR1 is ENHRY, CDR2 SYGVKD, per germline. V was clipped by 7 bases and J by 3 bases, with 8 bases between them. The CDR3 nucleotides are TGTGCCATCACCACAGAAACAGATACGCAGTATTTT. This codes for CAITTETDTQYF.

This rearrangement joins TRBV7-2 to TRBJ1-1; a weak D match, TRBD1 (5 bases). In germline, CDR1 is SGHTA, CDR2 FQGNSA. The V end was cut by 0 bases, the J end by 7 bases, with 15 bases between. This CDR3 spans 15 amino acids. CDR3 DNA sequence: TGTGCCAGCAGCTTAGCGGGCATGGGGCGGGGTGAAGCTTTCTTT. It translates to CASSLAGMGRGEAFF.

This chain connects TRBV3-1 to TRBJ2-5, with a weak D call TRBD2 (6 bases). Looked up from germline, CDR1 is LGHDT and CDR2 is YNNKEL (reference sequence). The CDR3 runs to 16 residues. V dropped 4 bases and J dropped 4 bases, with 19 bases sitting between them. CDR3 sequence (DNA): TGTGCCAGCAGCCTGACGCCTGGGCGGGAAGGAGAGACCCAGTACTTC. Residues: CASSLTPGREGETQYF.